Each of the 27 T cell receptor beta chains below was sequenced from the same sample in a study of blood T cell repertoires in COVID-19 (dated by TCRdb to about 2020). Receptor libraries were prepared by the immunoSEQ multiplex PCR assay. The immuneACCESS repertoire file appears here via TCRdb, limited to in-frame rearrangements. These files lack a portion of the clones; in checked studies, under half of the deficit traces to unresolved V genes, and the cause of the others is not known. Recorded for this sample are about 190,000 clones; about four fifths of them occurred a single time. The leading ten clones occupy about 7.2% of the sample. Sequenced: peripheral blood. All receptors derive from a man aged 55 to 69 with acute or convalescent COVID-19.

The chain has TRBV6-6 and TRBJ2-1; 10 bases fit TRBD2. This CDR3 spans 14 amino acids. With V trimmed by 4 bases and J by 4 bases, 1 base remained unmatched. Germline V gene data show CDR1 as MNHNY and CDR2 as SVGAGI (reference sequence). The CDR3 DNA reads TGTGCCAGCAGTTCACTAGCGGGGTACAATGAGCAGTTCTTC. Encoded protein: CASSSLAGYNEQFF.

The CDR3 loop is CASSYRFISRQGVFYGYTF. The CDR3 DNA follows: TGTGCCAGCAGTTACCGGTTCATATCCCGACAGGGGGTGTTCTATGGCTACACCTTC. The V and J genes are TRBV6-2 or TRBV6-3 and TRBJ1-2, with 9 bases fitting TRBD1. The V gene's germline CDR1 is MNHEY and CDR2 SVGEGT. Unmatched junction bases numbered 17, after V lost 2 bases and J lost 4 bases. CDR3 length equals 19 residues.

V gene TRBV12-3 or TRBV12-4 combines with J gene TRBJ1-2; D ambiguous. CDR3 length equals 12 residues. With 7 bases removed from V and 4 bases from J, the gap between germline ends came to 10 bases. The CDR3 region has the DNA TGTGCCAGCACTCCGGGAGCCTATGGCTACACCTTC. This gives the protein CASTPGAYGYTF.

V usage is TRBV24-1 and J usage is TRBJ1-1; D unresolved. Looked up from germline, CDR1 is KGHDR and CDR2 is SFDVKD. The CDR3 totals 16 residues. The V end lost 2 bases, the J end lost 4 bases, and 16 bases lay between the germline ends. Here the CDR3 reads CATSDSVHQATTEAFF. In nucleotides, the CDR3 is TGTGCCACCAGTGATTCTGTACATCAGGCCACCACTGAAGCTTTCTTT.

This rearrangement joins TRBV30 to TRBJ2-3, with D unclear. Trimming removed 1 base at V and 2 bases at J, with 16 bases between. Germline loops: CDR1 GTSNPN, CDR2 SVGIG (reference sequence). CDR3 size: 16 residues. The CDR3 coding sequence is TGTGCCTGGAGTGGTAGATTCGCCACTGACACAGATACGCAGTATTTT. Protein product: CAWSGRFATDTDTQYF.

This clone appeared a few times. The chain employs TRBV6-5 and TRBJ1-4; 8 positions match TRBD1. CDR3 length: 14 amino acids. Germline-derived CDR1 and CDR2 are MNHEY and SVGAGI. V shed 10 bases, J shed 2 bases, and the junction held 6 bases outside the gene matches. In DNA form, the CDR3 reads TGTGCCACGTCATACAGGGGGACTAATGAAAAACTGTTTTTT. Encoded protein: CATSYRGTNEKLFF.

The chain recombines TRBV4-2 with TRBJ2-1; 12 bases are a match to TRBD2. Trimming at V came to 6 bases and at J to 5 bases, leaving 2 bases not matched to a gene. Per the germline V gene, CDR1 is LGHNA and CDR2 is YNFKEQ. CDR3 length equals 14 residues. In DNA, the CDR3 is TGTGCCAGCAGGCGACTAGCGGGAGACAATGAGCAGTTCTTC. Translation: CASRRLAGDNEQFF.

This clone was observed a single time. The CDR3 reads CASSPGLSSYNEQFF. In DNA form, the CDR3 reads TGTGCCAGCAGCCCTGGACTGTCATCCTACAATGAGCAGTTCTTC. The V and J genes are TRBV3-1 (or the pseudogene TRBV3-2) and TRBJ2-1; a weak D match, TRBD2 (5 bases). The germline V gene encodes CDR1 LGHDT and CDR2 YNNKEL (reference sequence). This CDR3 contains 15 residues. Trimming shortened V by 4 bases and J by 1 base, and 11 bases separated the two germline ends.

In its sample, this clone was seen a few times. The chain carries TRBV14 and TRBJ2-2; tentatively, D is TRBD2 (5 bases). The CDR3 has 18 residues. From germline, CDR1 is SGHDN and CDR2 FVKESK. V lost 6 bases and J lost 3, with 23 bases in between. CDR3 in amino acids: CASSRGFAAWGYTGELFF. CDR3 sequence (DNA): TGTGCCAGCAGTAGAGGGTTCGCGGCGTGGGGTTACACCGGGGAGCTGTTTTTT.

V usage is TRBV24-1 and J usage is TRBJ1-1; the D gene is possibly TRBD1 (5 bases). V was clipped by 4 bases and J by 6 bases, with 20 bases between them. The CDR3 covers 16 residues. Per the germline V gene, CDR1 is KGHDR and CDR2 is SFDVKD. Written as DNA, the CDR3 is TGTGCCACCAGTGAATGGGAAAACCAGGGATCGGCTGAAGCTTTCTTT. Its protein product is CATSEWENQGSAEAFF.

This clone occurred a few times. The chain is built from TRBV19 and TRBJ1-1; 7 nucleotides match TRBD1. Germline trimming cut 6 bases from V and 7 bases from J; bases unmatched to any gene: 8. This CDR3 has 13 amino acids. Germline V gene lookup returns CDR1 LNHDA and CDR2 SQIVND (reference sequence). The CDR3: CASRSGTVSEAFF. CDR3 in DNA: TGTGCCAGTAGATCCGGGACAGTTAGTGAAGCTTTCTTT.

This clone has only one observation. The chain employs TRBV29-1 and TRBJ1-1; 8 bases line up with TRBD1. The ends lost 5 bases at V and 1 base at J; junction bases unmatched: 6. The CDR3 sequence is 14 residues long. Germline CDR1 reads SQVTM; CDR2 reads ANQGSEA. DNA for the CDR3: TGCAGCGTTACCCGGACAGGGTCGAACACTGAAGCTTTCTTT. It encodes CSVTRTGSNTEAFF.

This chain uses TRBV6-5 with TRBJ2-7; D remains ambiguous. The CDR3 loop spans 14 amino acids. Trimming took 5 bases from V and 6 from J, leaving 17 bases between them. Germline V gives CDR1 MNHEY, CDR2 SVGAGI. The CDR3 loop is CASSPIELSPEQYF. The CDR3 DNA sequence: TGTGCCAGCAGTCCAATCGAACTCTCCCCCGAGCAGTACTTC.

The chain has TRBV30 and TRBJ2-1, with TRBD2 matching over 12 bases. J was trimmed by 9 bases and V by 2 bases; bases with no gene match: 2. Per germline, CDR1 GTSNPN and CDR2 SVGIG (reference sequence). The CDR3 is 13 amino acids. The chain's CDR3 is CAWSPSGRGEQFF. CDR3 nucleotide sequence: TGTGCCTGGAGTCCTAGCGGGAGGGGTGAGCAGTTCTTC.

The rearrangement uses TRBV7-3 and TRBJ2-7, with TRBD2 matching over 13 bases. The CDR3 is 18 amino acids. The germline V gene encodes CDR1 SGHTA and CDR2 FQGTGA. The J segment lost 0 bases and the V segment lost 1 base, leaving 6 bases of the junction unmatched. CDR3 in amino acids: CASSLKGRTSGSSYEQYF. CDR3 in DNA: TGTGCCAGCAGCTTAAAGGGGCGGACTAGCGGGAGCTCCTACGAGCAGTACTTC.

The chain has TRBV11-3 and TRBJ2-2; TRBD2 matches at 10 bases. The CDR3 extends over 15 amino acids. The V and J ends lost 4 bases and 5 bases, in that order; junction bases with no gene match: 4. CDR1 and CDR2 from the germline V gene are SGHNT and YENEEA. CDR3 DNA sequence: TGTGCCAGCAGCTCCAGCGGGAGGGCTACCGGGGAGCTGTTTTTT. As protein: CASSSSGRATGELFF.

The chain uses TRBV25-1 and TRBJ2-3; 10 bases align to TRBD2. The junction had 6 bases not matched to a gene; V was cut back by 4 bases and J by 2 bases. The CDR3 totals 16 residues. Germline loops: CDR1 MGHDK, CDR2 SYGVNS. CDR3 sequence: CASSVASGGTTDTQYF. The CDR3 nucleotides read TGTGCCAGCAGTGTGGCTAGCGGGGGCACCACAGATACGCAGTATTTT.

This chain links TRBV19 with TRBJ1-1, with no clear D. The V gene lost 4 bases and the J gene lost 1 base, with 10 bases spanning the gap. In germline, CDR1 is LNHDA, CDR2 SQIVND (reference sequence). The CDR3 is made up of 14 amino acids. CDR3 protein: CASSRHRENTEAFF. The CDR3 bases are TGTGCCAGTAGTAGGCACAGAGAGAACACTGAAGCTTTCTTT.

The V and J genes are TRBV27 and TRBJ1-1; D not resolved. CDR1 and CDR2 (germline): MNHEY, SMNVEV (reference sequence). Deletions cut 3 bases from V and 6 bases from J, with 14 bases between. The CDR3 sequence is 14 residues long. CDR3 sequence reads: CASSFYPPGSEAFF. The CDR3 DNA follows: TGTGCCAGCAGTTTTTACCCCCCGGGTTCTGAAGCTTTCTTT.

This chain connects TRBV7-2 to TRBJ1-4; no reliable D call. V lost 1 base to trimming and J lost 6 bases, with 15 bases between them. The CDR3 contains 16 residues. Germline assignment: CDR1 SGHTA and CDR2 FQGNSA. Here the CDR3 reads CASSLVDSSGYEKLFF. In DNA form, the CDR3 reads TGTGCCAGCAGCTTAGTAGATTCGAGCGGCTATGAAAAACTGTTTTTT.

The rearrangement uses TRBV18 and TRBJ2-3, with D perhaps TRBD2 (6 bases). Germline V gives CDR1 KGHSH, CDR2 LQKENI. This CDR3 region has 15 residues. V was shortened by 4 bases and J by 4 bases, with 15 bases between the two germline ends. The CDR3 bases are TGTGCCAGCTCACAGGCCGGGGCTAGCGCAGATACGCAGTATTTT. As protein: CASSQAGASADTQYF.

The chain couples TRBV6-5 to TRBJ2-7; D not certain. This CDR3 contains 13 residues. Germline V CDR1 and CDR2: MNHEY, SVGAGI. With 3 bases removed from V and 0 bases from J, the gap between germline ends came to 6 bases. CDR3 sequence: CASSYDNSYEQYF. In nucleotides, the CDR3 is TGTGCCAGCAGTTATGACAACTCCTACGAGCAGTACTTC.

V gene TRBV4-1 combines with J gene TRBJ2-5; no reliable D call. V was pared by 0 bases and J by 5 bases, with 13 bases between. The CDR3 extends over 15 amino acids. The V gene's germline CDR1 is MGHRA and CDR2 YSYEKL. The CDR3 region is CASSQDVRGTETQYF. DNA for the CDR3: TGCGCCAGCAGCCAAGATGTTAGAGGTACCGAGACCCAGTACTTC.

The chain has TRBV25-1 and TRBJ1-2, with D uncertain. CDR1 is MGHDK, CDR2 SYGVNS, per germline. This CDR3 comprises 13 residues. V was pared by 7 bases and J by 2 bases, with 11 bases between. This CDR3 reads CASTDPLNYGYTF. The CDR3 region has the DNA TGTGCCAGCACTGACCCCCTGAACTATGGCTACACCTTC.

The chain carries TRBV19 and TRBJ1-2; D unclear. Trimming took 5 bases from V and 8 from J, leaving 12 bases between them. Germline V gene data show CDR1 as LNHDA and CDR2 as SQIVND (reference sequence). The CDR3 length is 12 residues. CDR3 region: CASSAGGVGYTF. The CDR3 region has the DNA TGTGCCAGTAGTGCGGGCGGGGTCGGCTACACCTTC.

The V gene is TRBV9, the J gene TRBJ2-6; D is unclear. The V and J ends lost 3 bases and 2 bases respectively, with 9 bases between them. Germline values: CDR1 SGDLS, CDR2 YYNGEE. The CDR3 contains 15 residues. In nucleotides, the CDR3 is TGTGCCAGCAGCGGATCCACGGCTGGGGCCAACGTCCTGACTTTC. It is translated as CASSGSTAGANVLTF.

The V gene is TRBV4-2, the J gene TRBJ2-3; weak D call: TRBD1 (5 bases). Trimming took off 2 bases at V and 4 bases at J, with 16 bases between the two ends. CDR1 is LGHNA, CDR2 YNFKEQ, per germline. This CDR3 contains 16 residues. The DNA of the CDR3 is TGTGCCAGCAGCCAAAAAGGACATCAACCCCCAGATACGCAGTATTTT. This sequence encodes CASSQKGHQPPDTQYF.